This paragraph covers one T cell receptor (beta chain) sequence. What it binds is unknown. This sample was taken from a study of shared clonotypes between healthy human individuals. Overall study findings and caveats: The four-donor shared clonotypes exceeded non-shared clonotypes in generation probability, with non-shared ones scoring lower.

CDR3 length: 13 amino acids. The junction had 7 bases not matched to a gene; V was cut back by 8 bases and J by 9 bases. Per germline, CDR1 MNHEY and CDR2 SVGAGI. At the deep level, the assay was run. Clones were sequenced by immunoSEQ multiplex PCR, and TCRdb holds only the in-frame ones, with some missing. The table records about 1.5 million clones, 95% to 99% of them present only once. This sequence originates from a man under 40 in good health. This chain uses TRBV6-5 with TRBJ2-1, with 10 bases identical to TRBD2. Sequencing was performed on naive CD4+ T cells sorted from blood. Indicated subset: CD45RA+ positively selected. DNA of the CDR3: TGTGCCAGCGCTAGCGGGAGATCCGGTGAGCAGTTCTTC. Translated, it gives CASASGRSGEQFF.